A selection of T cell receptor beta chains follows, all from one sample in a study of Ad26.COV2.S vaccination and SARS-CoV-2 variants. Generated by immunoSEQ multiplex PCR, the TCRdb table keeps only in-frame clones and is missing some. The table includes approximately 340,000 clones, around 90% detected once. Sequences were derived from peripheral blood, sampled after recovery from COVID-19. Source of these receptors: a human donor who had recovered from COVID-19. The CDR3 runs from the conserved cysteine through the conserved F or W. A D gene is named only where the DNA matches it firmly. Clone sizes are given selectively: once, few, many, or a class where the clone is expanded.

abundance	j_gene	d_gene	v_gene	CDR3nt	CDR3aa
-	TRBJ2-7	TRBD1	TRBV13	TGTGCCAGCAGCCCCGGGACAGGGGGCAACGAGCAGTACTTC	CASSPGTGGNEQYF
-	TRBJ1-2	-	TRBV5-4	TGTGCCAGCAGCTTCTCCGGGACTACGGGAAACTATGGCTACACCTTC	CASSFSGTTGNYGYTF
-	TRBJ2-1	-	TRBV5-1	TGCGCCAGCAGGTTGAGGGCAGGAGCAATCCACCAGGTATACAATGAGCAGTTCTTC	CASRLRAGAIHQVYNEQFF
once	TRBJ1-1	-	TRBV25-1	TGTGCCAGCAGTAGCAGGGGTGGGAACACTGAAGCTTTCTTT	CASSSRGGNTEAFF
-	TRBJ2-2	-	TRBV18	TGTGCCAGCTCACCACAGGGCGGGAACACCGGGGAGCTGTTTTTT	CASSPQGGNTGELFF
-	TRBJ1-5	TRBD1	TRBV6-2/TRBV6-3	TGTGCCAGCAGCCGGACAGGGGTTAGCAATCAGCCCCAGCATTTT	CASSRTGVSNQPQHF
-	TRBJ1-1	-	TRBV7-9	TGTGCCAGCAGCTCAAACGAGGGCCGGAACACTGAAGCTTTCTTT	CASSSNEGRNTEAFF
-	TRBJ2-7	-	TRBV7-6	TGTGCCAGCAGCTTAGCGTATTCGGCAGTAGGGGACTACGAGCAGTACTTC	CASSLAYSAVGDYEQYF
-	TRBJ1-1	-	TRBV6-5	TGTGCCAGCAGTTACCAGAGTCTGAACACTGAAGCTTTCTTT	CASSYQSLNTEAFF
-	TRBJ2-1	-	TRBV5-6	TGTGCCAGCAGCTTTTCCGCGGGGAATTACAATGAGCAGTTCTTC	CASSFSAGNYNEQFF
-	TRBJ2-2	-	TRBV6-5	TGTGCCAGCAGTCCGCTCTCGTCGGGCGGGGAGCTGTTTTTT	CASSPLSSGGELFF
-	TRBJ1-1	TRBD1	TRBV7-9	TGTGCCAGCAGCTTAGGAGGGGGCGATGTTTCTTTCTTT	CASSLGGGDVSFF
-	TRBJ1-2	-	TRBV5-4	TGTGCCAGCACCCCGGGGGGGAGTGACTATGGCTACACCTTC	CASTPGGSDYGYTF
once	TRBJ2-1	-	TRBV7-8	TGTGCCAGCAGCTTAGCCGCCCAGGTACTCAATGAGCAGTTCTTC	CASSLAAQVLNEQFF
-	TRBJ1-1	-	TRBV3-1/TRBV3-2	TGTGCCAGCAGCCAGCTCCAGCCGAACACTGAAGCTTTCTTT	CASSQLQPNTEAFF
-	TRBJ1-2	-	TRBV6-5	TGTGCCAGCAGTTACTCGAAGGGGTTTTATGGCTACACCTTC	CASSYSKGFYGYTF
-	TRBJ1-3	-	TRBV27	TGTGCCAGCAGATCACAACCTGGAAACACCATATATTTT	CASRSQPGNTIYF
-	TRBJ1-2	TRBD1	TRBV7-9	TGTGCCAGCAGCTTTGGACAGGGGGGCTATGGCTACACCTTC	CASSFGQGGYGYTF
once	TRBJ2-7	-	TRBV19	TGTGCCAGTAGTATAAGCCCCCAACCCCCCTACGAGCAGTACTTC	CASSISPQPPYEQYF
-	TRBJ2-2	-	TRBV5-1	TGCGCCAGCAGCTTGGAAAGGACCTTCACCGGGGAGCTGTTTTTT	CASSLERTFTGELFF
-	TRBJ2-5	-	TRBV19	TGTGCCAGTAGTATAGGGCAGGAAGAGACCCAGTACTTC	CASSIGQEETQYF
once	TRBJ1-3	-	TRBV6-1	TGTGCCAGCAGTGACCGCCTTTCTCCCCGGTTTGGAAACACCATATATTTT	CASSDRLSPRFGNTIYF
-	TRBJ2-3	-	TRBV5-8	TGTGCCAGCAGCTTCTTTATAGGTCCTACAGATACGCAGTATTTT	CASSFFIGPTDTQYF
-	TRBJ2-1	TRBD2	TRBV6-4	TGTGCCAGCAGTGACGAGGCGGGGGGGCCGCGTAATGAGCAGTTCTTC	CASSDEAGGPRNEQFF
-	TRBJ1-1	-	TRBV5-4	TGTGCCAGCAGCTTGGAATTTCTCACTGAAGCTTTCTTT	CASSLEFLTEAFF
-	TRBJ2-5	TRBD2	TRBV12-3/TRBV12-4	TGTGCCAGCAGTTATAGCGGGGGGGAGACCCAGTACTTC	CASSYSGGETQYF
-	TRBJ1-5	-	TRBV18	TGTGCCAGCTCACGGGAAACTGATCAGCCCCAGCATTTT	CASSRETDQPQHF